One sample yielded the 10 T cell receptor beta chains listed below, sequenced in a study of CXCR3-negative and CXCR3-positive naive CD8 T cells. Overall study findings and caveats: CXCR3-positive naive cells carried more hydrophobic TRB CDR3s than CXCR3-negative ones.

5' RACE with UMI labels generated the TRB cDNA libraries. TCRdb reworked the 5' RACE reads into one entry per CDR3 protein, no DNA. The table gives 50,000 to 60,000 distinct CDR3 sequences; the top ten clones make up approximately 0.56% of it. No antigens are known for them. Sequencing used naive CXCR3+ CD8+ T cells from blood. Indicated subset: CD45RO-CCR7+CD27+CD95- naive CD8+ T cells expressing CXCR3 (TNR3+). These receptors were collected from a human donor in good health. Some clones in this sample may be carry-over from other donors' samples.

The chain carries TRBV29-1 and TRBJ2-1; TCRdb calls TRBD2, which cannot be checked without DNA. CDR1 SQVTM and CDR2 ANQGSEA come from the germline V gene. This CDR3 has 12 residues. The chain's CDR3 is CSVEGLGLEQFF.

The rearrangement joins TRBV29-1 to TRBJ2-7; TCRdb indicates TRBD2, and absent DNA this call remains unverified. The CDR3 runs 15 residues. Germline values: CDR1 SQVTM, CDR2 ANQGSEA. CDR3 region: CSVEDPTSGWHEQYF.

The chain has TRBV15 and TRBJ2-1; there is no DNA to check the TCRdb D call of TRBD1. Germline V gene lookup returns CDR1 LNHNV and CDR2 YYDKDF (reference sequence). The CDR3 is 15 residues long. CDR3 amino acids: CATSRVRGASDEQFF.

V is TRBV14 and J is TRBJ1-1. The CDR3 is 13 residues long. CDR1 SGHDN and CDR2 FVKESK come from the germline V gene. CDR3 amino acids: CASSQESLTEAFF. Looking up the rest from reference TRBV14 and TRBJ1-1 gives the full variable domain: EAGVTQFPSHSVIEKGQTVTLRCDPISGHDNLYWYRRVMGKEIKFLLHFVKESKQDESGMPNNRFLAERTGGTYSTLKVQPAELEDSGVYFCASSQESLTEAFFGQGTRLTVV.

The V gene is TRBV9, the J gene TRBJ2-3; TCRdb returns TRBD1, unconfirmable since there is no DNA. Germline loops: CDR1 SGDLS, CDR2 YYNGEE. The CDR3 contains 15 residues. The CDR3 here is CASSVEGQGTDTQYF.

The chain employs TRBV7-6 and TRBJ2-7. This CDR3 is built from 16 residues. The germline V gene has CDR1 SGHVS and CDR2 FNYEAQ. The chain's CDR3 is CASSLMELTSSYEQYF. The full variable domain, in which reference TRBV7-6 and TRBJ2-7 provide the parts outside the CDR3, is GAGVSQSPRYKVTKRGQDVALRCDPISGHVSLYWYRQALGQGPEFLTYFNYEAQQDKSGLPNDRFSAERPEGSISTLTIQRTEQRDSAMYRCASSLMELTSSYEQYFGPGTRLTVT.

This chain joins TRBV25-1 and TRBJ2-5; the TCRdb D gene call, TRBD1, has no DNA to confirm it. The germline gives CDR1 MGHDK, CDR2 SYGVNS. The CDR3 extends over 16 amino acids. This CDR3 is CASSEYEGRYQETQYF.

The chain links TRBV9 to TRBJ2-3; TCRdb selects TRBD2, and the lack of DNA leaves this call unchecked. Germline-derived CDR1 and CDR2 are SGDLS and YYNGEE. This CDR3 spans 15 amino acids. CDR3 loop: CASSVYSGGTDTQYF.

The CDR3 here is CASSFTGFDEQYF. The genes are TRBV5-1 and TRBJ2-7; checking the TCRdb D call of TRBD1 is not possible without DNA. Germline assignment: CDR1 SGHRS and CDR2 YFSETQ. The CDR3 extends over 13 amino acids.

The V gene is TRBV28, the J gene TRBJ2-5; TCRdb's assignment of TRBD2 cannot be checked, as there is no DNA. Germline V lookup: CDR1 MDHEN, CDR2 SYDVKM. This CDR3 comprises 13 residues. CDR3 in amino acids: CASSFTAGGTQYF.